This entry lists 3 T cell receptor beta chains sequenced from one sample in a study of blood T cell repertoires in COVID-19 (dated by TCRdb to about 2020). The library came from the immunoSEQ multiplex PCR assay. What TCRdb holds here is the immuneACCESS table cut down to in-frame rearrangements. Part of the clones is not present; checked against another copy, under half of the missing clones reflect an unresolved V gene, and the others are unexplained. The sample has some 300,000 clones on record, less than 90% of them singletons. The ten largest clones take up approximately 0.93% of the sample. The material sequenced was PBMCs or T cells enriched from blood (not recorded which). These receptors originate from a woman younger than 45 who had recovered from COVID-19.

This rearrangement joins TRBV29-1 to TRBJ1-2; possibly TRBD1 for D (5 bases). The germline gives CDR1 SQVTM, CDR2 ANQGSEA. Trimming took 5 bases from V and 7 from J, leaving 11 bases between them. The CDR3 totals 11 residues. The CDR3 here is CSVSREGGYTF. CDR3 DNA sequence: TGCAGCGTTAGCAGGGAGGGTGGCTACACCTTC. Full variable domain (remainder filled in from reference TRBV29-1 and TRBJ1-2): SAVISQKPSRDICQRGTSLTIQCQVDSQVTMMFWYRQQPGQSLTLIATANQGSEATYESGFVIDKFPISRPNLTFSTLTVSNMSPEDSSIYLCSVSREGGYTFGSGTRLTVV.

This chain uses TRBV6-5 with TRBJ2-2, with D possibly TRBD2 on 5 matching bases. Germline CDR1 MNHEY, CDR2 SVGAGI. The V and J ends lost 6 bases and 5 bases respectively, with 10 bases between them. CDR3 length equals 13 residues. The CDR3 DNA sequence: TGTGCCAGCAGCCGGACTGGGACCGGGGAGCTGTTTTTT. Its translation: CASSRTGTGELFF.

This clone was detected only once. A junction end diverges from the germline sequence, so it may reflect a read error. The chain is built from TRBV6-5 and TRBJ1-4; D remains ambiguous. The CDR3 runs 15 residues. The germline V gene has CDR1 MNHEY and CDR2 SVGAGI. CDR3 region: CASTYRPQGSEKLFF. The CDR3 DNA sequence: TGTGCCAGCACTTACCGGCCTCAAGGGAGTGAAAAACTGTTTTTT.